These T cell receptor beta chains were read from a single sample in a study of CD8+ T cells in alopecia areata. Repertoires were generated with immunoSEQ multiplex PCR, while TCRdb's copy carries only in-frame clones and drops some. The sample records about 190,000 clones, 50% to 75% being singletons. Source: CD4+ T cells sorted from blood, taken at week 4, from a patient treated with tofacitinib. Source of these receptors: a human donor with alopecia areata. Both conserved end residues are part of each CDR3. D genes are given only for firm matches. Not all rows give a size; the values are once, few, many and, for expanded clones, a class.

clone_size d_call j_call v_call cdr3_nt cdr3_aa
- - TRBJ1-6 TRBV4-1 TGCGCCAGCAGCCAAGTTCTACACGTTAGGAATTCACCCCTCCACTTT CASSQVLHVRNSPLHF
- TRBD2 TRBJ2-2 TRBV10-2 TGCGCCAGCTCCCCGGGGGGGACTAGCGGGGCCTCACCCGGCGGGGAGCTGTTTTTT CASSPGGTSGASPGGELFF
- TRBD1 TRBJ1-3 TRBV29-1 TGCAGCGGATCGACAGGGAGCTCTGGAAACACCATATATTTT CSGSTGSSGNTIYF
few - TRBJ1-4 TRBV4-1 TGCGCCAGCAGCCGCCCTGGCTCTAATGAAAAACTGTTTTTT CASSRPGSNEKLFF
- - TRBJ2-7 TRBV2 TGTGCCACCCAGGGTTTCGGCGAGCAGTACTTC CATQGFGEQYF
- - TRBJ2-7 TRBV18 TGTGCCAGCTCACCTGGGACTTCATCCTCGGGGCAGTACTTC CASSPGTSSSGQYF
- TRBD1 TRBJ2-7 TRBV25-1 TGTGCCAGCCGACAGGGTTGGGAGCAGTACTTC CASRQGWEQYF
- TRBD1 TRBJ1-2 TRBV29-1 TGCAGCGTTTCGGGACAGGGCGGCTACACCTTC CSVSGQGGYTF
- TRBD1 TRBJ2-7 TRBV5-6 TGTGCCAGCAGTTACCGGGACAGGGCAAACGAGCAGTACTTC CASSYRDRANEQYF
- - TRBJ1-2 TRBV29-1 TGCAGCGTGGGGGAACTGACTCGCATCTTC CSVGELTRIF
- - TRBJ1-1 TRBV29-1 TGCAGCGCCGAGGCAGTCCCGGGGAAAACTGAAGCTTTCTTT CSAEAVPGKTEAFF
- - TRBJ2-2 TRBV30 TGTGCCTTTGACAGGTCGAACACCGGGGAGCTGTTTTTT CAFDRSNTGELFF
- - TRBJ2-7 TRBV7-9 TGTGCCAGCAGCCCGGGACTTATTTCCTACGAGCAGTACTTC CASSPGLISYEQYF
- - TRBJ1-1 TRBV6-5 TGTGCCAGCAGAACGGATATGAACACTGAAGCTTTCTTT CASRTDMNTEAFF
- TRBD2 TRBJ2-3 TRBV30 TGTGCCTGGAGTCCTCCGCTGGGGGGGACGCAGTATTTT CAWSPPLGGTQYF
once TRBD1 TRBJ2-5 TRBV7-9 TGTGCCAGCAGCTTAGACAGGGGCCACCAAGAGACCCAGTACTTC CASSLDRGHQETQYF
- TRBD1 TRBJ2-7 TRBV30 TGTGCCTGGACGGGCACAGGGGGCGAGTACGAGCAGTACTTC CAWTGTGGEYEQYF